The 23 T cell receptor beta chains below all came from one sample that was sequenced in a study of cytomegalovirus exposure and HLA in healthy donors. Both 60 Vbeta primers and 13 Jbeta primers went into the PCR. Generated by immunoSEQ multiplex PCR, the TCRdb table keeps only in-frame clones and is missing some. The sample carries approximately 200,000 clones, around three quarters recorded once. The sequencing sample was made of PBMCs. Receptors were obtained from a man in his forties in good health and CMV-seronegative.

The rearrangement joins TRBV5-1 to TRBJ2-7, with 9 bases lining up with TRBD1. The CDR3 has 14 amino acids. J lost 4 bases, V lost 8 bases, and 10 bases had no gene match. CDR1 is SGHRS, CDR2 YFSETQ, per germline. The CDR3 nucleotides read TGCGCCAGTACCGCCGGGACAGGGCGGTACGAGCAGTACTTC. Its translation is CASTAGTGRYEQYF. Variable domain in full (rest from reference TRBV5-1 and TRBJ2-7): KAGVTQTPRYLIKTRGQQVTLSCSPISGHRSVSWYQQTPGQGLQFLFEYFSETQRNKGNFPGRFSGRQFSNSRSEMNVSTLELGDSALYLCASTAGTGRYEQYFGPGTRLTVT.

The chain uses TRBV19 and TRBJ1-5, with D perhaps TRBD1 (5 bases). The germline gives CDR1 LNHDA, CDR2 SQIVND (reference sequence). V dropped 4 bases and J dropped 1 base, with 20 bases sitting between them. The CDR3 spans 18 residues. Written as DNA, the CDR3 is TGTGCCAGTAGTAATAGTCCGGGGGGGTTGAGAAGCAATCAGCCCCAGCATTTT. Its protein is CASSNSPGGLRSNQPQHF.

This clone was observed a few times. The chain carries TRBV28 and TRBJ1-1; D unresolved. Deletions cut 4 bases from V and 6 bases from J, with 21 bases between. The CDR3 contains 16 residues. Germline CDR1 MDHEN, CDR2 SYDVKM. The CDR3 coding sequence is TGTGCCAGCAGTTCACATACGGCGGGTTCTTTCGCTGAAGCTTTCTTT. Its translation: CASSSHTAGSFAEAFF.

The chain combines TRBV7-6 with TRBJ2-5; TRBD1 matches at 7 bases. Germline V lookup: CDR1 SGHVS, CDR2 FNYEAQ. This CDR3 region has 15 residues. Unmatched junction bases numbered 7, after V lost 1 base and J lost 5 bases. The CDR3 sequence: CASSLEGAGGETQYF. The CDR3, as DNA: TGTGCCAGCAGCTTAGAGGGGGCAGGCGGTGAGACCCAGTACTTC.

This chain links TRBV27 with TRBJ2-1; 7 positions match TRBD1. The germline V gene encodes CDR1 MNHEY and CDR2 SMNVEV (reference sequence). CDR3 length: 14 amino acids. V trimming: 7 bases; J trimming: 3 bases; junction bases outside the gene matches: 6. CDR3 in DNA: TGTGCCAGCAATTCCGGGACAGACTACAATGAGCAGTTCTTC. Amino acids: CASNSGTDYNEQFF.

The J gene is TRBJ2-7, the V gene TRBV11-2, with 7 bases that match TRBD2. The CDR3 sequence is 16 residues long. V trimming: 1 base; J trimming: 3 bases; junction bases outside the gene matches: 9. In germline, CDR1 is SGHAT, CDR2 FQNNGV. The CDR3 region is CASSLARTSEGYEQYF. CDR3 in DNA: TGTGCCAGCAGCTTAGCCCGCACTAGCGAAGGCTACGAGCAGTACTTC.

This clone was recorded once. The chain has TRBV6-1 and TRBJ1-4, with 8 bases matching TRBD1. V shed 0 bases and J 9 bases; nucleotides not matched to a gene: 9. Germline V CDR1 and CDR2: MNHNS, SASEGT. The CDR3 consists of 16 residues. The CDR3 DNA reads TGTGCCAGCAGTGAAGCACCGGGACAGGAGCGCAAAAAACTGTTTTTT. Protein sequence: CASSEAPGQERKKLFF.

The chain links TRBV5-1 to TRBJ2-7, with 9 bases identical to TRBD2. V was clipped by 0 bases and J by 2 bases; unmatched bases: 3. CDR3 size: 15 residues. Germline V gives CDR1 SGHRS, CDR2 YFSETQ. CDR3 residues: CASSLAASGTYEQYF. The CDR3 DNA reads as TGCGCCAGCAGCTTGGCCGCTAGCGGGACCTACGAGCAGTACTTC.

The V gene is TRBV7-2, the J gene TRBJ2-1; 10 bases are shared with TRBD2. Germline V gene sequence: CDR1 SGHTA, CDR2 FQGNSA. V gave up 2 bases and J gave up 3 bases; unmatched junction bases: 4. The CDR3 is 16 amino acids. The CDR3 here is CASSLRASGSYNEQFF. The CDR3, as DNA: TGTGCCAGCAGCTTAAGGGCTAGCGGGAGCTACAATGAGCAGTTCTTC.

As regards this clone: Other DNA sequences in the sample encode the same CDR3. V gene TRBV11-2 combines with J gene TRBJ2-7; tentative D call: TRBD2 (5 bases). V lost 1 base and J lost 2, with 9 bases in between. The CDR3 runs to 14 residues. Germline assignment: CDR1 SGHAT and CDR2 FQNNGV. The CDR3 DNA reads TGTGCCAGCAGCTTAGGACGAGGGCCCTACGAGCAGTACTTC. Encoded protein: CASSLGRGPYEQYF.

This chain connects TRBV5-1 to TRBJ1-4; 9 bases are a match to TRBD1. Trimming removed 4 bases from V and 2 bases from J; junction bases left unmatched: 6. CDR3 size: 16 residues. CDR1 is SGHRS and CDR2 is YFSETQ in the germline V gene. CDR3 loop: CASSPGTGRTNEKLFF. CDR3 in DNA: TGCGCCAGCAGCCCCGGGACAGGGAGGACTAATGAAAAACTGTTTTTT. The whole variable domain, filled in from reference TRBV5-1 and TRBJ1-4, reads KAGVTQTPRYLIKTRGQQVTLSCSPISGHRSVSWYQQTPGQGLQFLFEYFSETQRNKGNFPGRFSGRQFSNSRSEMNVSTLELGDSALYLCASSPGTGRTNEKLFFGSGTQLSVL.

The chain employs TRBV5-8 and TRBJ2-7; 7 bases line up with TRBD1. Germline loops: CDR1 SGHTS, CDR2 YDEGEE. The CDR3 length is 13 residues. V dropped 5 bases and J dropped 0; count of bases not matched to a gene: 2. CDR3 nucleotides: TGTGCCAGCAGGGGGACAGTCTCCTACGAGCAGTACTTC. Encoded protein: CASRGTVSYEQYF.

The chain combines TRBV7-2 with TRBJ2-7; D may be TRBD2 (7 bases). V lost 6 bases and J 7 bases, leaving 16 bases between the germline ends. This CDR3 is built from 13 residues. Germline lookup yields CDR1 SGHTA and CDR2 FQGNSA. The CDR3 region has the DNA TGTGCCAGCAGGGTAACCGGGGGGCTTGAGCAGTACTTC. Its protein is CASRVTGGLEQYF.

This clone was picked up a small number of times. The genes are TRBV19 and TRBJ1-5; D call uncertain. With 6 bases removed from V and 0 bases from J, the gap between germline ends came to 21 bases. Germline loops: CDR1 LNHDA, CDR2 SQIVND (reference sequence). This CDR3 is built from 18 residues. The CDR3 DNA sequence: TGTGCCAGTAGGGCAGCCCAACATAAGGAGTATAGCAATCAGCCCCAGCATTTT. Its protein product is CASRAAQHKEYSNQPQHF.

This chain uses TRBV28 with TRBJ1-5, with D perhaps TRBD1 (5 bases). Trimming removed 3 bases at V and 5 bases at J, with 35 bases between. The V gene's germline CDR1 is MDHEN and CDR2 SYDVKM. The CDR3 spans 22 residues. The CDR3 loop is CASSFVQGGSDRGTRKYQPQHF. Written as DNA, the CDR3 is TGTGCCAGCAGTTTCGTTCAGGGAGGTAGTGACCGTGGTACCCGGAAATATCAGCCCCAGCATTTT.

The rearrangement joins TRBV9 to TRBJ2-3; TRBD2 matches at 13 bases. Germline lookup yields CDR1 SGDLS and CDR2 YYNGEE. Trimming cost V 4 bases and J 0 bases; bases outside gene matches: 5. The CDR3 sequence is 17 residues long. CDR3 in amino acids: CASSSRTSGGSTDTQYF. CDR3 bases: TGTGCCAGCAGCTCGAGGACTAGCGGGGGTAGCACAGATACGCAGTATTTT. Complete variable domain (other parts from reference TRBV9 and TRBJ2-3): DSGVTQTPKHLITATGQRVTLRCSPRSGDLSVYWYQQSLDQGLQFLIQYYNGEERAKGNILERFSAQQFPDLHSELNLSSLELGDSALYFCASSSRTSGGSTDTQYFGPGTRLTVL.

The V and J genes are TRBV2 and TRBJ2-1; the match to TRBD2 covers 7 bases. CDR1 is SNHLY, CDR2 FYNNEI, per germline. J lost 8 bases, V lost 4 bases, and 17 bases had no gene match. CDR3 size: 17 residues. The CDR3 coding sequence is TGTGCCAGCAGTGTAGAAGAGGGCGGGAGCGATCGGGATGAGCAGTTCTTC. This codes for CASSVEEGGSDRDEQFF.

The chain recombines TRBV10-2 with TRBJ2-7, with D tentatively TRBD1 (5 bases). Germline CDR1 and CDR2: WSHSY and SAAADI. This CDR3 contains 11 residues. The V and J ends lost 9 bases and 0 bases respectively, with 6 bases between them. CDR3 loop: CASQGSYEQYF. In nucleotides, the CDR3 is TGCGCCAGTCAGGGCTCCTACGAGCAGTACTTC.

The rearrangement uses TRBV7-6 and TRBJ2-7; 7 nucleotides agree with TRBD1. The CDR3 spans 15 residues. The germline V gene encodes CDR1 SGHVS and CDR2 FNYEAQ. The junction had 7 bases not matched to a gene; V was cut back by 5 bases and J by 0 bases. In DNA, the CDR3 is TGTGCCAGCAGCAGGGGACAGAGCAGCTCCTACGAGCAGTACTTC. Translated, it gives CASSRGQSSSYEQYF. Supplemented by reference TRBV7-6 and TRBJ2-7, the full variable domain reads GAGVSQSPRYKVTKRGQDVALRCDPISGHVSLYWYRQALGQGPEFLTYFNYEAQQDKSGLPNDRFSAERPEGSISTLTIQRTEQRDSAMYRCASSRGQSSSYEQYFGPGTRLTVT.

The chain uses TRBV18 and TRBJ1-5, with D perhaps matching TRBD1 (5 bases). The V gene's germline CDR1 is KGHSH and CDR2 LQKENI. This CDR3 is built from 13 residues. The V end was cut by 3 bases, the J end by 9 bases, with 12 bases between. CDR3 in DNA: TGTGCCAGCTCACCCGTCAGGGTTGGGCCCCAGCATTTT. It encodes CASSPVRVGPQHF.

The sample holds one count of this clone. The chain has TRBV6-5 and TRBJ2-1; D uncertain. V was cut by 0 bases and J by 6 bases, with 9 bases left in between. This CDR3 has 14 residues. Germline assignment: CDR1 MNHEY and CDR2 SVGAGI. CDR3 loop: CASSYSYGPNEQFF. The CDR3, as DNA: TGTGCCAGCAGTTACTCGTACGGTCCCAATGAGCAGTTCTTC.

The chain joins TRBV6-5 to TRBJ2-7, with 10 bases matching TRBD2. The CDR3 covers 15 residues. V shed 6 bases and J 4 bases; nucleotides not matched to a gene: 9. CDR1 MNHEY and CDR2 SVGAGI come from the germline V gene. The CDR3: CASSLAGGVSYEQYF. In DNA form, the CDR3 reads TGTGCCAGCAGCTTAGCGGGAGGAGTATCGTACGAGCAGTACTTC.

The count of this clone is one. This CDR3 reads CASSPKSKNIQYF. The CDR3 bases are TGTGCCAGCAGCCCAAAGAGCAAAAACATTCAGTACTTC. This chain joins TRBV5-8 and TRBJ2-4; the D is unclear. V lost 4 bases to trimming and J lost 3 bases, with 8 bases between them. Per germline, CDR1 SGHTS and CDR2 YDEGEE. The CDR3 extends over 13 amino acids.